This T cell receptor (beta chain) was documented in a study of blood T cell repertoires in COVID-19 (dated by TCRdb to 2018 to 2020). The study in broad terms: Samples from collaborators originated in the United States, Italy and Spain and spanned both the acute and convalescent phases of COVID-19. Samples came from the ongoing ImmuneRACE study (first 160 participants) plus 1,254 subjects from 6 global collaborators. The material from the prospective study consisted of cDNA or gDNA derived from T cells, B-cell-depleted T cells, or PBMCs. Sample metadata almost always included a de-identified subject ID, COVID-19 status, age in years and sex. HLA class I and class II types, where available, came from metadata supplied by the sample provider rather than from assay-based typing. The dataset comprised deeply sampled blood TCRbeta repertoires from subjects exposed to, actively infected with, or recovered from COVID-19. A freely available public database, intended as a resource for researchers studying the immune response to SARS-CoV-2, is where the repertoires were released. Broad study findings and their caveats: How much clinical and demographic metadata was included differed by source and by participant, and the metadata was provided uncurated.

Each collaborating institution followed its own protocols to collect whole blood in K2EDTA tubes. Collaborator samples were shipped for TCRbeta analysis as frozen whole blood, isolated PBMCs, or DNA extracted from either sample type. From the cysteine through the phenylalanine, the CDR3 covers 13 amino acids. The read is trimmed to its CDR3 DNA, 39 bases read in frame from base 1. The germline ends are 13 bases apart after V is trimmed by 4 bases and J by 7 bases. The germline V gene encodes CDR1 MNHEY and CDR2 SVGEGT. With respect to this clone: The clone's antigen remains unknown. No base-level quality is on record; no much larger clone is a single base apart.

TCRbeta CDR3 regions were amplified from genomic DNA using the immunoSEQ Assay, a bias-controlled multiplex PCR. The authors' analysis ran thus. The number of nucleated cells in each sample was estimated by amplification of reference gene primers within the assay. To quantify the absolute abundance of each unique TCRbeta CDR3 rearrangement, sequence reads were collapsed and filtered. For each sample, productive Simpson clonality was calculated by taking the square root of Simpson's diversity index across productive rearrangements. TCRdb re-hosts the immuneACCESS table, in-frame sequences only. Its copies lack some clones; in the studies checked, an unresolved V gene accounts for under half of them, and the cause for the rest is not known. V and J calls and clone size follow that table, whereas D and trimming were derived from the DNA. The sample table contains about 98,000 clones; only one count was recorded for around 81% of them. The ten top clones hold around 4.1% of the sample.

The sample taken for sequencing was peripheral blood. The source is a man aged 55-75 years with acute or convalescent COVID-19. The V and J segments used are TRBV6-2 or TRBV6-3 and TRBJ1-2, and the D gene may be TRBD1, 6 bases matching. Here the CDR3 is given as CASSFVGATGYTF. The DNA sequence is TGTGCCAGCAGTTTTGTGGGGGCGACTGGCTACACCTTC.